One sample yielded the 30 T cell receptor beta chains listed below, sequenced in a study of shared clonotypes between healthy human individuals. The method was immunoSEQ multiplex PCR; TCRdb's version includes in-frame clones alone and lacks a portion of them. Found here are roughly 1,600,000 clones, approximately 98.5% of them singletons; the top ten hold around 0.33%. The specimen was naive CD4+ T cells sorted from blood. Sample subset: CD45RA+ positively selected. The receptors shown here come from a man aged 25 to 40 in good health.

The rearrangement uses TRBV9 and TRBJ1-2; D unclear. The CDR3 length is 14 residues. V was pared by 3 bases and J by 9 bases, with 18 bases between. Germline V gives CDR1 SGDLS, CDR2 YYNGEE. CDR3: CASSELDGSDSYTF. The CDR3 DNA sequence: TGTGCCAGCAGCGAGTTGGATGGGTCCGATAGCTACACCTTC.

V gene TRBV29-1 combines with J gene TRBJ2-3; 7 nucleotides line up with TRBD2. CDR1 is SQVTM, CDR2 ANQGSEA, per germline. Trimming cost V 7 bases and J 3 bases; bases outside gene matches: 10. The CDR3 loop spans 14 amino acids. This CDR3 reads CSAQAGTTTDTQYF. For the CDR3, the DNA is TGCAGCGCCCAGGCCGGGACTACAACAGATACGCAGTATTTT.

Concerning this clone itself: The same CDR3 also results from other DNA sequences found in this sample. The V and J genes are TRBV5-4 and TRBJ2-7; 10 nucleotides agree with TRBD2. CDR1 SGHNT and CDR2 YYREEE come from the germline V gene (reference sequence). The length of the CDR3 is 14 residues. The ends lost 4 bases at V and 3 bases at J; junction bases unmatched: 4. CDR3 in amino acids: CASSVGLADYEQYF. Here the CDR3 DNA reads TGTGCCAGCAGCGTAGGACTAGCGGACTACGAGCAGTACTTC.

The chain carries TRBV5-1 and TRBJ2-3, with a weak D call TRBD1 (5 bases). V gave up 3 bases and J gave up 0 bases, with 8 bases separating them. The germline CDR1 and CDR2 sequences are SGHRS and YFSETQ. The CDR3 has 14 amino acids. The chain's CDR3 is CASSSRVSTDTQYF. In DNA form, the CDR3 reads TGCGCCAGCAGCTCCAGGGTTAGCACAGATACGCAGTATTTT.

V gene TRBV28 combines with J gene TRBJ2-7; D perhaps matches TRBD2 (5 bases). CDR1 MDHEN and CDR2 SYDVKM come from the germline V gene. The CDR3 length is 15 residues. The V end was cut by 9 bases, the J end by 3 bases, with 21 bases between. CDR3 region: CASSSGSSPHYEQYF. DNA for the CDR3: TGTGCCAGTTCATCGGGGAGTTCCCCCCACTACGAGCAGTACTTC.

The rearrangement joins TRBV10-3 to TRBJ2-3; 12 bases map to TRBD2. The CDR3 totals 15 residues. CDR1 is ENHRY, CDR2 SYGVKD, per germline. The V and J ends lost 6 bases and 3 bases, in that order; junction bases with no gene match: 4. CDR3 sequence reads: CAISGLAGTTDTQYF. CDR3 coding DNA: TGTGCCATCAGCGGACTAGCGGGGACAACAGATACGCAGTATTTT.

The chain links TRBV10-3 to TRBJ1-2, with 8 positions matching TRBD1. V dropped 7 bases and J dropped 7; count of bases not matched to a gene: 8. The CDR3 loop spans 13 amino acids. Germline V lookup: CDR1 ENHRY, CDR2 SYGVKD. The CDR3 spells CAITDTGGSGYTF. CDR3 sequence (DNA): TGTGCCATCACCGATACAGGGGGATCTGGCTACACCTTC.

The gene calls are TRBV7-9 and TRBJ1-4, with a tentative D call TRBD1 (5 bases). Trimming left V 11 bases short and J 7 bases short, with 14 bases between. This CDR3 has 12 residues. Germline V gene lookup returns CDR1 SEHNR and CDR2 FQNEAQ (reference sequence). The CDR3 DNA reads TGTGCCGGGGCTGGGTTGGGTGAAAAACTGTTTTTT. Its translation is CAGAGLGEKLFF.

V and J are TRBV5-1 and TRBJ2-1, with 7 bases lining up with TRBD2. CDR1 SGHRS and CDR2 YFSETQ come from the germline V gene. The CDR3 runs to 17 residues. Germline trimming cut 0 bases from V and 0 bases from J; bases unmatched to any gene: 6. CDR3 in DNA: TGCGCCAGCAGCTTGGCTATCGGCGGGAGCTCCTACAATGAGCAGTTCTTC. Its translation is CASSLAIGGSSYNEQFF.

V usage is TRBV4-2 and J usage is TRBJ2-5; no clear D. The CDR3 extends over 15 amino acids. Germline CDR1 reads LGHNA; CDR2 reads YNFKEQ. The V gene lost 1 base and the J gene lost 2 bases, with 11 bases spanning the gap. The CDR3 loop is CASSQGALTQETQYF. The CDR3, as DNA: TGTGCCAGCAGCCAAGGGGCGTTGACTCAAGAGACCCAGTACTTC.

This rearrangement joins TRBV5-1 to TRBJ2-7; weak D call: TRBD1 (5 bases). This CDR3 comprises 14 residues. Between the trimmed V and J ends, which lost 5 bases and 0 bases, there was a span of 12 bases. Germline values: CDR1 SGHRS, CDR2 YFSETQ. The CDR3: CASRSVGPSYEQYF. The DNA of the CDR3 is TGCGCCAGCAGGTCTGTGGGGCCCTCCTACGAGCAGTACTTC.

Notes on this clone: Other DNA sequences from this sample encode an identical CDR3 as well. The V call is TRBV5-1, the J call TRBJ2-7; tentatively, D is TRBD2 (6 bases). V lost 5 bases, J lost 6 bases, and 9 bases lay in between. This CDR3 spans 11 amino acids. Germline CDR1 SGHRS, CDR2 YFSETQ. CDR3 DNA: TGCGCCAGCAGTTGGGGAGGCGAGCAGTACTTC. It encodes CASSWGGEQYF.

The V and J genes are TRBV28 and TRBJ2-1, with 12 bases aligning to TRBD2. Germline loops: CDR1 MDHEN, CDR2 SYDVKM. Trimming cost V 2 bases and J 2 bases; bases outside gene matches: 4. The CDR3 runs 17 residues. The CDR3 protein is CASSLGLAGSAYNEQFF. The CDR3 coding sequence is TGTGCCAGCAGTTTAGGACTAGCGGGGTCAGCCTACAATGAGCAGTTCTTC.

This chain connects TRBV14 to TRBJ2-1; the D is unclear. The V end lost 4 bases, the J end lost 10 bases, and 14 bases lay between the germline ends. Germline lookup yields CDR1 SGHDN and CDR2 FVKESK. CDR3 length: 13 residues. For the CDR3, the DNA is TGTGCCAGCAGCCTTACGACCCCCCGGGAGCAGTTCTTC. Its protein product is CASSLTTPREQFF.

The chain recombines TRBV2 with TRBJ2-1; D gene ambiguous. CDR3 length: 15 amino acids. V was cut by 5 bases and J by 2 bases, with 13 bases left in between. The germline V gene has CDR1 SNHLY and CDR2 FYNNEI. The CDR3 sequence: CASSTIGQPYNEQFF. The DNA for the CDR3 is TGTGCCAGCAGTACAATAGGGCAACCCTACAATGAGCAGTTCTTC. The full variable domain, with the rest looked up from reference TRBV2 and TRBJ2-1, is EPEVTQTPSHQVTQMGQEVILRCVPISNHLYFYWYRQILGQKVEFLVSFYNNEISEKSEIFDDQFSVERPDGSNFTLKIRSTKLEDSAMYFCASSTIGQPYNEQFFGPGTRLTVL.

The CDR3 DNA is TGTGCCAGCAGCCAAAGGGGGGGTTGGAGCACTGAAGCTTTCTTT. This sequence encodes CASSQRGGWSTEAFF. The chain combines TRBV6-5 with TRBJ1-1; a possible D gene is TRBD1 (6 bases). Trimming removed 6 bases at V and 4 bases at J, with 18 bases between. Germline assignment: CDR1 MNHEY and CDR2 SVGAGI. This CDR3 spans 15 amino acids.

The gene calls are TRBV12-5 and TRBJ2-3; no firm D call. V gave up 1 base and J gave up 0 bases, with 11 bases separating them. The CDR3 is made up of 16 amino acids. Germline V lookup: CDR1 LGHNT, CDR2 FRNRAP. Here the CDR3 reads CASGLGWTGSTDTQYF. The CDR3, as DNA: TGTGCTAGTGGTTTGGGATGGACGGGTAGCACAGATACGCAGTATTTT.

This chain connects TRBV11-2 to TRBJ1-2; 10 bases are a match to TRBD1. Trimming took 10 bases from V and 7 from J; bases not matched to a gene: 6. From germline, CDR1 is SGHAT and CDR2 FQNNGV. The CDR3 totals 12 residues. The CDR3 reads CATSTGGGGYTF. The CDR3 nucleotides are TGTGCCACCTCGACAGGGGGCGGTGGCTACACCTTC.

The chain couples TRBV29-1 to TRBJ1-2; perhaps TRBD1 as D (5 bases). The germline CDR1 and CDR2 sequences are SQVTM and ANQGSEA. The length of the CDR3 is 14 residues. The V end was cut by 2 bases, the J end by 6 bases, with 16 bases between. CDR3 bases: TGCAGCGTTGAAATCGGCCAGGGCCCTAATGGCTACACCTTC. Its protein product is CSVEIGQGPNGYTF.

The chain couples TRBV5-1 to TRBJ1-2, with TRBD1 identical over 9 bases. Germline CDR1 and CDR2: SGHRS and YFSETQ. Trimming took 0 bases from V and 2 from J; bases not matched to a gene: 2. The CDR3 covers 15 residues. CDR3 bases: TGCGCCAGCAGCTTGGGGACAGGGGCAAACTATGGCTACACCTTC. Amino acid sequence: CASSLGTGANYGYTF.

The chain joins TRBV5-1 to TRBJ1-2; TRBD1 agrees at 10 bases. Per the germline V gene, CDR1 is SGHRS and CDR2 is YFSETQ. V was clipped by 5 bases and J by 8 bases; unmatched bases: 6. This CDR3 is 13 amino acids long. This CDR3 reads CASSSGTGEGYTF. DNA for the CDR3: TGCGCCAGCAGTTCCGGGACAGGGGAGGGCTACACCTTC.

The CDR3 is CASSEEGDIQYF. CDR3 DNA sequence: TGTGCCAGCAGTGAAGAGGGAGACATTCAGTACTTC. The chain uses TRBV2 and TRBJ2-4; tentatively, D is TRBD2 (5 bases). Germline V lookup: CDR1 SNHLY, CDR2 FYNNEI. Trimming pared 1 base from V and 8 bases from J, leaving 6 bases between. This CDR3 region has 12 residues.

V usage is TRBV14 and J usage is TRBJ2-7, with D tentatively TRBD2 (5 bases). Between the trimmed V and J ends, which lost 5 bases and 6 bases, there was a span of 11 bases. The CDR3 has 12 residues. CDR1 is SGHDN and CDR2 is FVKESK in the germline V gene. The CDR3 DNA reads TGTGCCAGCAGCATAACCCGGGGCGAGCAGTACTTC. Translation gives CASSITRGEQYF.

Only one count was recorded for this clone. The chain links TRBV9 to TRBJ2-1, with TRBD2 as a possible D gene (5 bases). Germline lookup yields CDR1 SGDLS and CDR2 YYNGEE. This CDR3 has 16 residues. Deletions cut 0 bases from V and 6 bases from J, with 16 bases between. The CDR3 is CASSVDVGVIGNEQFF. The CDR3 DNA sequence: TGTGCCAGCAGCGTAGACGTCGGGGTTATCGGCAATGAGCAGTTCTTC.

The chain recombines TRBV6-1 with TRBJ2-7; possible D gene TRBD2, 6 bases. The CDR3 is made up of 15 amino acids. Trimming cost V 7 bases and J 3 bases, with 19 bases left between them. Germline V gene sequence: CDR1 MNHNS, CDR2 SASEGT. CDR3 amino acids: CASTLEGGGNYEQYF. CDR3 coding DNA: TGTGCCAGCACCCTCGAGGGTGGAGGGAACTACGAGCAGTACTTC.

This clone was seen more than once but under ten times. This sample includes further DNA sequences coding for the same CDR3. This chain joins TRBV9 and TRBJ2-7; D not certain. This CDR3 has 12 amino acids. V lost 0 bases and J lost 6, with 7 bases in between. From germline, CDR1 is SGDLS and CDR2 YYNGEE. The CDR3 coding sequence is TGTGCCAGCAGCGTAGTGGGTGGCGAGCAGTACTTC. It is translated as CASSVVGGEQYF.

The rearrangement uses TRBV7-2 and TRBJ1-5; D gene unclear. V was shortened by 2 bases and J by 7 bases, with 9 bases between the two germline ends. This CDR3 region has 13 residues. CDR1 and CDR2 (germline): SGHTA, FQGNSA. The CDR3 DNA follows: TGTGCCAGCAGCTTAAACGTCCAACAGCCCCAGCATTTT. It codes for CASSLNVQQPQHF.

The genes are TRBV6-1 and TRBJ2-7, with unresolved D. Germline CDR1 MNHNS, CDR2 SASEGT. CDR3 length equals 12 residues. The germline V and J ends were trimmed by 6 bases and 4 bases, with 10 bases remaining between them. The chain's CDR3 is CASSRLDYEQYF. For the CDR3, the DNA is TGTGCCAGCAGCAGGCTGGATTACGAGCAGTACTTC.

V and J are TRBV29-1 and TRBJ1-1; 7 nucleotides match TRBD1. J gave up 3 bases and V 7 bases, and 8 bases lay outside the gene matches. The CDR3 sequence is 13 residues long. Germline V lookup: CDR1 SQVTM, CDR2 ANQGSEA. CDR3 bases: TGCAGCGCCCTGACAGGGCGGTACACTGAAGCTTTCTTT. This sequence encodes CSALTGRYTEAFF.

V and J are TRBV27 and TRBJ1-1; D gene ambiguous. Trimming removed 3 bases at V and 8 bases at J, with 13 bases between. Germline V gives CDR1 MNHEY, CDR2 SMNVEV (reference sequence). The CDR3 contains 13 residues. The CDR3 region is CASSFVEAGEAFF. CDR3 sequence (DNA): TGTGCCAGCAGTTTCGTCGAGGCAGGCGAAGCTTTCTTT.